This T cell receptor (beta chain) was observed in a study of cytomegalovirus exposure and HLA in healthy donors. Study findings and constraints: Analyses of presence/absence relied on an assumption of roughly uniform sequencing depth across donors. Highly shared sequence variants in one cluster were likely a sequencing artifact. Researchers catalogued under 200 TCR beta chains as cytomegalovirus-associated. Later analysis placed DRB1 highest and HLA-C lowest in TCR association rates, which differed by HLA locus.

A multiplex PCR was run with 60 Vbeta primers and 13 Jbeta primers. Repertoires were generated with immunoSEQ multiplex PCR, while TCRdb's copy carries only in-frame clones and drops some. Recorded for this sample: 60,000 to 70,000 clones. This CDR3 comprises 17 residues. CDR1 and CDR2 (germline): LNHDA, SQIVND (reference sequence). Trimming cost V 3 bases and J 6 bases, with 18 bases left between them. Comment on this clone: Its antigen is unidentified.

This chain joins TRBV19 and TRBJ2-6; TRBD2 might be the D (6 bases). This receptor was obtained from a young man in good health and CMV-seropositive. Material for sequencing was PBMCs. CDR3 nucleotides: TGTGCCAGTAGTATCATGGAGGGGATCTCGCCGGCCAACGTCCTGACTTTC. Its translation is CASSIMEGISPANVLTF. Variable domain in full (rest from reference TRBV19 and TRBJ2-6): DGGITQSPKYLFRKEGQNVTLSCEQNLNHDAMYWYRQDPGQGLRLIYYSQIVNDFQKGDIAEGYSVSREKKESFPLTVTSAQKNPTAFYLCASSIMEGISPANVLTFGAGSRLTVL.